Below are 5 T cell receptor beta chains sequenced from a single sample in a study of shared clonotypes between healthy human individuals. Clones were sequenced by immunoSEQ multiplex PCR, and TCRdb holds only the in-frame ones, with some missing. The sample contains under 200,000 clones, 90% to 95% of which appear only once. Sequenced material: naive CD4+ T cells sorted from blood. Subset of the sample: CD45RA+ positively selected. These TCRs come from a woman between 25 and 40 years old in good health.

The CDR3 protein is CASSPGGYSNQPQHF. DNA for the CDR3: TGTGCCAGCTCACCGGGGGGGTATAGCAATCAGCCCCAGCATTTT. The chain recombines TRBV18 with TRBJ1-5; perhaps TRBD1 as D (5 bases). Trimming removed 3 bases from V and 0 bases from J, with 9 bases in between. This CDR3 contains 15 residues. Germline V gene lookup returns CDR1 KGHSH and CDR2 LQKENI.

In its sample, this clone was seen once. This chain joins TRBV27 and TRBJ1-4, with TRBD1 matching over 9 bases. CDR1 MNHEY and CDR2 SMNVEV come from the germline V gene (reference sequence). There are 14 residues in the CDR3. With V trimmed by 3 bases and J by 7 bases, 3 bases remained unmatched. The CDR3 loop is CASSFRDRVEKLFF. The CDR3 DNA follows: TGTGCCAGCAGTTTCCGGGACAGGGTTGAAAAACTGTTTTTT.

This clone was picked up one time. The rearrangement links TRBV7-8 to TRBJ2-7; D possibly corresponds to TRBD1 (6 bases). Germline loops: CDR1 SGHVS, CDR2 FQNEAQ. The CDR3 sequence is 15 residues long. V lost 0 bases and J 1 base, leaving 10 bases between the germline ends. CDR3 in amino acids: CASSLAGTNSYEQYF. CDR3 DNA sequence: TGTGCCAGCAGCTTAGCCGGGACAAATTCCTACGAGCAGTACTTC.

V gene TRBV2 combines with J gene TRBJ2-3; D is unclear. The CDR3 extends over 12 amino acids. V lost 6 bases and J lost 3, with 7 bases in between. Germline V gene lookup returns CDR1 SNHLY and CDR2 FYNNEI. The CDR3 region is CASRPGTDTQYF. CDR3 nucleotide sequence: TGTGCCAGCAGACCGGGTACAGATACGCAGTATTTT.

The chain recombines TRBV27 with TRBJ2-7; D may match TRBD1 or TRBD2 (5 bases each). CDR1 MNHEY and CDR2 SMNVEV come from the germline V gene (reference sequence). This CDR3 is built from 15 residues. The V end lost 4 bases, the J end lost 7 bases, and 20 bases lay between the germline ends. CDR3 sequence reads: CASSSTGTVISEQYF. The CDR3 nucleotides read TGTGCCAGCAGTTCAACCGGGACCGTTATTTCGGAGCAGTACTTC.